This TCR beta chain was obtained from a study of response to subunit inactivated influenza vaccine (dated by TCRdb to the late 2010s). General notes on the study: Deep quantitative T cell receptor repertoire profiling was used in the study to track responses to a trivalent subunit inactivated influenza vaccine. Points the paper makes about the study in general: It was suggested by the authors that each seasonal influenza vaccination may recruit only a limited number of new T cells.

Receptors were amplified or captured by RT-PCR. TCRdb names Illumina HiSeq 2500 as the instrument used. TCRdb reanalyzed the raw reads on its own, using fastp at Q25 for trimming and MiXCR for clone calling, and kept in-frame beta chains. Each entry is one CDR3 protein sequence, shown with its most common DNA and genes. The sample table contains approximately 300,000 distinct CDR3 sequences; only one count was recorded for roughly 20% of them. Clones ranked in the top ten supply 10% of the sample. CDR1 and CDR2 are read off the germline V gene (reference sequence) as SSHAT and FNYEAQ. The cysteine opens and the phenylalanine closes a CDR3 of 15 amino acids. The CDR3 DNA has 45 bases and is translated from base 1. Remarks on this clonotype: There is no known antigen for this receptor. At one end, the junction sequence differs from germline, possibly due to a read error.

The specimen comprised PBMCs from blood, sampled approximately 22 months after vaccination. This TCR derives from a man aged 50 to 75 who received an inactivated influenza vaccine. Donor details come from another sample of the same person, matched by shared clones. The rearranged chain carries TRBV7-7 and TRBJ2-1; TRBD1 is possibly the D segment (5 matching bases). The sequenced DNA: TGTGCTAGCAGCCAGGGCCCCCTGAGGAGCAATGAGCAGTTCTTC. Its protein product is CASSQGPLRSNEQFF.